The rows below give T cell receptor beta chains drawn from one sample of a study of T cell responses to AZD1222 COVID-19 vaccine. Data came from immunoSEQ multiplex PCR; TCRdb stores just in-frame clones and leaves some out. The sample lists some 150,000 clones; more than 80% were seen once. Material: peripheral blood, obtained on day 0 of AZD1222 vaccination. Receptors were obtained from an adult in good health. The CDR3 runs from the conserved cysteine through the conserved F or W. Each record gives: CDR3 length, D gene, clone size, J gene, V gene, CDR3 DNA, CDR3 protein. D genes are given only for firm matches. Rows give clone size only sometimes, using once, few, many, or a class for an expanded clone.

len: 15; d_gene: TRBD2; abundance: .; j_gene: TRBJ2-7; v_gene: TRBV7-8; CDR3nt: TGTGCCAGCAGCTTACTGGCGGGAGCTGCCTACGAGCAGTACTTC; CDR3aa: CASSLLAGAAYEQYF
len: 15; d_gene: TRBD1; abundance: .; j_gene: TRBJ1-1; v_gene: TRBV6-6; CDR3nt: TGTGCCAGCAGTTCAATCGACAGGGGGAGCTCTGAAGCTTTCTTT; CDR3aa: CASSSIDRGSSEAFF
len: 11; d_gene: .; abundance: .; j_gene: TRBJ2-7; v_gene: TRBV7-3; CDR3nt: TGTGCCAGCAGCCTACAGTACGAGCAGTACTTC; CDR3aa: CASSLQYEQYF
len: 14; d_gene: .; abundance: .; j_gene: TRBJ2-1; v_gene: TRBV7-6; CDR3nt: TGTGCCAGCAGCTTAGCGGCCTTGACCAATGAGCAGTTCTTC; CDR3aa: CASSLAALTNEQFF
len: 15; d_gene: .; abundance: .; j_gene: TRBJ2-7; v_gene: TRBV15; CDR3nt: TGTGCCACCAGCAGAGGTACCGCGGGATTTTACGAGCAGTACTTC; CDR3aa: CATSRGTAGFYEQYF
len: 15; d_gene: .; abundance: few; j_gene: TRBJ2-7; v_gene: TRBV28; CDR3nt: TGTGCCAGCAGTTTACCATCCGGGACACTCTACGAGCAGTACTTC; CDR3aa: CASSLPSGTLYEQYF
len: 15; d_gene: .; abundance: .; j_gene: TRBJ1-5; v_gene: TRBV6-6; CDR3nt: TGTGCCAGCGACGGGGGCAGTGGAAGCAATCAGCCCCAGCATTTT; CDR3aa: CASDGGSGSNQPQHF
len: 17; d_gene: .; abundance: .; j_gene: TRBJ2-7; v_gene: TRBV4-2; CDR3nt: TGTGCCAGCAGCCAAGATTGGAACAGGGAGCTCGCCTACGAGCAGTACTTC; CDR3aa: CASSQDWNRELAYEQYF
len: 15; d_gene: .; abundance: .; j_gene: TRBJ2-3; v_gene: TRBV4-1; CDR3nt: TGCGCCAGCAGCCAAACAGACTTTGTCACAGATACGCAGTATTTT; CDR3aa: CASSQTDFVTDTQYF
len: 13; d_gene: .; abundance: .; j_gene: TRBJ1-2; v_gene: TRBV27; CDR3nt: TGTGCCAGCAGTTTTGGACAACACTATGGCTACACCTTC; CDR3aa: CASSFGQHYGYTF
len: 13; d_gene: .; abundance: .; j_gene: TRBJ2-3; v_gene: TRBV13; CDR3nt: TGTGCCAGCAGCTTAGGCCGTTGGGATACGCAGTATTTT; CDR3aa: CASSLGRWDTQYF
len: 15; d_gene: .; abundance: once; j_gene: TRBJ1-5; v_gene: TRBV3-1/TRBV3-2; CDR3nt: TGTGCCAGCAGCCCAGACCCATACATCAATCAGCCCCAGCATTTT; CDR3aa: CASSPDPYINQPQHF
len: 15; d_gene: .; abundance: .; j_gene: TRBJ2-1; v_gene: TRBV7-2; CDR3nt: TGTGCCAGCAGCTCCCCCGGGCGGTTTGGCAATGAGCAGTTCTTC; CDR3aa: CASSSPGRFGNEQFF
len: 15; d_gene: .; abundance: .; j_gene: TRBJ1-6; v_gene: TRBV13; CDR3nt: TGTGCCAGCAGCTCGGTACGAGGAGTTAATTCACCCCTCCACTTT; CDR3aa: CASSSVRGVNSPLHF